One sample yielded the 6 T cell receptor beta chains listed below, sequenced in a study of blood T cell repertoires in COVID-19. Generated by immunoSEQ multiplex PCR, the TCRdb table keeps only in-frame clones and is missing some. The data hold some 66,000 clones, with about 86% observed a single time. The specimen was peripheral blood. All receptors derive from a man aged 45-60 years with active COVID-19.

The rearrangement uses TRBV2 and TRBJ1-2; D unresolved. Germline CDR1 SNHLY, CDR2 FYNNEI. The V end was cut by 2 bases, the J end by 1 base, with 5 bases between. The CDR3 has 13 residues. CDR3 nucleotides: TGTGCCAGCAGTGAACTAGATAACTATGGCTACACCTTC. Translated: CASSELDNYGYTF. The variable domain in full, completed from reference TRBV2 and TRBJ1-2, reads EPEVTQTPSHQVTQMGQEVILRCVPISNHLYFYWYRQILGQKVEFLVSFYNNEISEKSEIFDDQFSVERPDGSNFTLKIRSTKLEDSAMYFCASSELDNYGYTFGSGTRLTVV.

This chain uses TRBV5-6 with TRBJ1-3, with 7 bases matching TRBD1. Germline CDR1 SGHDT, CDR2 YYEEEE. V dropped 4 bases and J dropped 0; count of bases not matched to a gene: 4. CDR3 length: 15 amino acids. CDR3 loop: CASSIGGRSGNTIYF. The CDR3 DNA reads as TGTGCCAGCAGCATAGGGGGCCGCTCTGGAAACACCATATATTTT.

The gene calls are TRBV6-5 and TRBJ1-1; D possibly corresponds to TRBD1 (6 bases). The CDR3 extends over 15 amino acids. Germline loops: CDR1 MNHEY, CDR2 SVGAGI. V lost 7 bases, J lost 6 bases, and 21 bases lay in between. CDR3 in amino acids: CASKRQVRGASEAFF. CDR3 sequence (DNA): TGTGCCAGCAAAAGACAGGTCCGGGGCGCTTCTGAAGCTTTCTTT.

The chain recombines TRBV19 with TRBJ1-2, with a weak D call TRBD1 (5 bases). Deletions cut 3 bases from V and 4 bases from J, with 9 bases between. This CDR3 is built from 13 residues. Germline lookup yields CDR1 LNHDA and CDR2 SQIVND (reference sequence). The CDR3 coding sequence is TGTGCCAGTAGTATTGGGGGGGGCTATGGCTACACCTTC. Residues: CASSIGGGYGYTF.

The chain is built from TRBV18 and TRBJ2-3, with TRBD1 matching over 11 bases. Trimming took 6 bases from V and 3 from J; bases not matched to a gene: 5. This CDR3 has 15 residues. Germline CDR1 and CDR2: KGHSH and LQKENI. CDR3 amino acids: CASSQDRGRTDTQYF. CDR3 coding DNA: TGTGCCAGCTCCCAGGACAGGGGGCGAACAGATACGCAGTATTTT.

J is TRBJ1-3 and V is TRBV5-1; 8 positions match TRBD1. Germline CDR1 SGHRS, CDR2 YFSETQ. This CDR3 comprises 15 residues. The V segment lost 5 bases and the J segment 1 base; nucleotides outside the gene matches: 5. CDR3 bases: TGCGCCAGCAGATCCGGGACAGGTTCTGGAAACACCATATATTTT. This translates into CASRSGTGSGNTIYF.